This TCR beta chain was retrieved from a study of identical twins. TCRdb itself ran the 5' RACE reads through MiXCR, one entry per CDR3 protein. The sample shows fewer than 650,000 distinct CDR3 sequences, approximately 9.6% of them seen only once. Trimming stripped 10 bases from V and 0 bases from J, with 22 bases between. The CDR3 consists of 17 residues. Germline V CDR1 and CDR2: ENHRY, SYGVKD. These sequences were also reported in another study, on yellow fever vaccine responses in identical twins.

The sequenced sample consisted of PBMCs. This sequence joins TRBV10-3 and TRBJ1-5; a possible D gene is TRBD1 (5 bases). This TCR derives from a woman under 30 in good health. CDR3: CATKNAMTDYSNQPQHF. CDR3 DNA sequence: TGTGCCACCAAAAACGCCATGACAGACTATAGCAATCAGCCCCAGCATTTT.